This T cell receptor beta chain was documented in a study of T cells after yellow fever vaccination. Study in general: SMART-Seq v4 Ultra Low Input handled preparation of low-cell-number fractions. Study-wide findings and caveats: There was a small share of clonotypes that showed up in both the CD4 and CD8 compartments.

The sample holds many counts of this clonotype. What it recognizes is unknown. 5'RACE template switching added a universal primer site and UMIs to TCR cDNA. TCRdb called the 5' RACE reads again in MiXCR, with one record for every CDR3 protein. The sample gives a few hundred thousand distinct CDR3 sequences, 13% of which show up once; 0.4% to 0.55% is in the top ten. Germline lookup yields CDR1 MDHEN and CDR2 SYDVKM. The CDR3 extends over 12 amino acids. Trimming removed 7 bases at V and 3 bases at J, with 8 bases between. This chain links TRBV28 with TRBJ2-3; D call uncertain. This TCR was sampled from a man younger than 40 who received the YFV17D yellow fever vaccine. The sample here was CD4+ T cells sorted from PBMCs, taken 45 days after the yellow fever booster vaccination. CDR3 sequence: CASIGQTDTQYF. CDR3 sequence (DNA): TGTGCCAGCATCGGGCAAACAGATACGCAGTATTTT.